Detailed here is one TCR beta chain. These data are taken from a study of shared clonotypes between healthy human individuals. Clones were read by immunoSEQ multiplex PCR, and TCRdb kept only the in-frame ones, dropping some. The table records about 2 million clones, roughly 96% of them present only once. The CDR3 is 13 residues long. Germline V CDR1 and CDR2: SGHTA, FQGNSA. V shed 4 bases, J shed 2 bases, and the junction held 1 base outside the gene matches. Input material: naive CD4+ T cells sorted from blood. Subset reported: CD45RA+ positively selected. This clonotype was obtained from a man aged 18 to 30 in good health. The rearrangement links TRBV7-2 to TRBJ2-7, with 8 bases fitting TRBD1. CDR3 sequence: CASSSRGPYEQYF. The CDR3 DNA sequence: TGTGCCAGCAGCTCCAGGGGGCCCTACGAGCAGTACTTC.